This TCR beta chain originates from a study of blood T cell repertoires in COVID-19. The overall study: Some COVID-19 samples were acute and others convalescent; all came from the United States, Italy and Spain. Nucleic acid was either cDNA or gDNA, and it came from T cells, B-cell-depleted T cells, or PBMCs.

In the original workflow: It was from reference gene primer amplification that nucleated cell counts were estimated. Clones were read by immunoSEQ multiplex PCR, and TCRdb kept only the in-frame ones, dropping some. The V and J calls and clone size come from that table; D and trimming were worked out from the DNA. The profile shows about 200,000 clones, 80% to 85% of them singletons. CDR1 LNHDA and CDR2 SQIVND come from the germline V gene (reference sequence). CDR3 length: 16 amino acids. V dropped 6 bases and J dropped 3; count of bases not matched to a gene: 10. V usage is TRBV19 and J usage is TRBJ2-7; 11 positions match TRBD1. The sequence derives from a man aged 35 to 55 with acute or convalescent COVID-19. Sequencing was carried out using peripheral blood. CDR3 residues: CASRPSWGQGDYEQYF. CDR3 bases: TGTGCCAGTAGGCCCTCCTGGGGACAGGGGGACTACGAGCAGTACTTC.